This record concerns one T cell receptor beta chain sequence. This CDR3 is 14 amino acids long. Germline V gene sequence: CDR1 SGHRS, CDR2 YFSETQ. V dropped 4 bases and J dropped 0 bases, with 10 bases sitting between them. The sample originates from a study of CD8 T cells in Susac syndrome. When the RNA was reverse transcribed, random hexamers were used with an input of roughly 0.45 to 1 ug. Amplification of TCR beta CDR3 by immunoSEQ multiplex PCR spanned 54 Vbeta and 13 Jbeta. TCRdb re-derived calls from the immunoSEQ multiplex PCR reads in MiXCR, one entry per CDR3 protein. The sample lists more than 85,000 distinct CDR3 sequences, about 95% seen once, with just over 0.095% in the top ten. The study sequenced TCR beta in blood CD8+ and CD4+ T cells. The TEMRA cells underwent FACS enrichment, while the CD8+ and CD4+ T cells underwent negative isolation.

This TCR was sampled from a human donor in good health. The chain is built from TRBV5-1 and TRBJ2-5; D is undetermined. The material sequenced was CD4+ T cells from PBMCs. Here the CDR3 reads CASSAGYYQETQYF. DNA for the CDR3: TGCGCCAGCAGCGCAGGCTACTACCAAGAGACCCAGTACTTC.